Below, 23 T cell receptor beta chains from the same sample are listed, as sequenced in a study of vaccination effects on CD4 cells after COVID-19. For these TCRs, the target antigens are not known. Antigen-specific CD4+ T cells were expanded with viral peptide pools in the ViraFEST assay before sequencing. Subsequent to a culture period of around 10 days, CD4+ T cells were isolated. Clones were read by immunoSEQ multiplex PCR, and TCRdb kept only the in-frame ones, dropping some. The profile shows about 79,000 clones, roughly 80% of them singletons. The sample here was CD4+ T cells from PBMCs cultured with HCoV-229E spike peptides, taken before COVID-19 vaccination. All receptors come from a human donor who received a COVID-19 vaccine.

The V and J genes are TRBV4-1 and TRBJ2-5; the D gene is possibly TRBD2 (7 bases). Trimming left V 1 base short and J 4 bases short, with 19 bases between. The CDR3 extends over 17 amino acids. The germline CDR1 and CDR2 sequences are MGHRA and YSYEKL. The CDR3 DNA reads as TGCGCCAGCAGCCAAGGTGGTCGGGGGGCCGGGGCAGAGACCCAGTACTTC. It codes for CASSQGGRGAGAETQYF.

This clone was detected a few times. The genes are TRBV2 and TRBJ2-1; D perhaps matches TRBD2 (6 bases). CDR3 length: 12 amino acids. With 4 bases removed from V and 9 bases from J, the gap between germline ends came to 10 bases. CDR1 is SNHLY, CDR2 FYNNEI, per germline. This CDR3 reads CASSGEGGEQFF. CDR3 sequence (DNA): TGTGCCAGCAGTGGCGAGGGAGGTGAGCAGTTCTTC.

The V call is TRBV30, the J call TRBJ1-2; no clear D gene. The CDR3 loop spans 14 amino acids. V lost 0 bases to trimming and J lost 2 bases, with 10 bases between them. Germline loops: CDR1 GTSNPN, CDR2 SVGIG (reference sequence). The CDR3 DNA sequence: TGTGCCTGGAGTGTACCGGTACAGAACTATGGCTACACCTTC. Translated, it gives CAWSVPVQNYGYTF.

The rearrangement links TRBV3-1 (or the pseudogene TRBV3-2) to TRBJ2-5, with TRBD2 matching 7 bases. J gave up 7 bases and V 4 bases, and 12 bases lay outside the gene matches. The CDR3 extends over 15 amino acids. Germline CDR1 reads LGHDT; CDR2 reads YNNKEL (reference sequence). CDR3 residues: CASSPGGGALGTQYF. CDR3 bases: TGTGCCAGCAGCCCGGGAGGAGGAGCCCTAGGGACCCAGTACTTC.

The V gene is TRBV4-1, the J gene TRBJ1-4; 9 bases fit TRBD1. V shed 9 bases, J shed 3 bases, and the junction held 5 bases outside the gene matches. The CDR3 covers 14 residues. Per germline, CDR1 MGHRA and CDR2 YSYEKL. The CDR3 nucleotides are TGCGCCAGTGGGAGACAGGGGGCTAATGAAAAACTGTTTTTT. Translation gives CASGRQGANEKLFF.

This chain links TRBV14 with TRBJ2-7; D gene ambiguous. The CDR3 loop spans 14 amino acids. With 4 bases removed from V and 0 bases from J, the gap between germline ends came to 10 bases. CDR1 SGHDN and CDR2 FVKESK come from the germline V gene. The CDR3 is CASSPRWSSYEQYV. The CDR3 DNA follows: TGTGCCAGCAGCCCACGTTGGAGCTCCTACGAGCAGTACGTC.

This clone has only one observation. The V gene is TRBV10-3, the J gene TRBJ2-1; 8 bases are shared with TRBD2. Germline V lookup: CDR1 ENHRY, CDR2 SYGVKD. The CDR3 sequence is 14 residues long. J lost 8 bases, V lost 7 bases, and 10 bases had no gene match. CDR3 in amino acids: CAIKDGGARDEQFF. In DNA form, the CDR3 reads TGTGCCATCAAAGACGGGGGGGCCCGGGATGAGCAGTTCTTC.

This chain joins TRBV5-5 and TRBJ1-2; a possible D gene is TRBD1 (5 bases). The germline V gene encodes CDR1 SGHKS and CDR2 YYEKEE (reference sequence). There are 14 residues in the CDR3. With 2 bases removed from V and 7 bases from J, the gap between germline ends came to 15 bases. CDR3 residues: CASSFPGRTVGYTF. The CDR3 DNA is TGTGCCAGCAGCTTTCCGGGACGAACAGTTGGCTACACCTTC. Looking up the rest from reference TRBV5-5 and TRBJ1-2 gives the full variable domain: DAGVTQSPTHLIKTRGQQVTLRCSPISGHKSVSWYQQVLGQGPQFIFQYYEKEERGRGNFPDRFSARQFPNYSSELNVNALLLGDSALYLCASSFPGRTVGYTFGSGTRLTVV.

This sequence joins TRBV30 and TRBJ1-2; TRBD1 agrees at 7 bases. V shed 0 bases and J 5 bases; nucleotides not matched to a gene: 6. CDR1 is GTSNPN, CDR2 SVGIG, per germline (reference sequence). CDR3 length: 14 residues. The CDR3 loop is CAWSVLPTGYGYTF. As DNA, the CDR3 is TGTGCCTGGAGTGTACTCCCGACAGGGTATGGCTACACCTTC.

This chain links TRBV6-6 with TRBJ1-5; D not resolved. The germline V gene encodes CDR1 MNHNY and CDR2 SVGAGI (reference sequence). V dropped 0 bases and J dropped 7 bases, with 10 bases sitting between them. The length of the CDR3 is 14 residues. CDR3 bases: TGTGCCAGCAGTTACTCAACGGTTGGGCAGCCCCAGCATTTT. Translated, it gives CASSYSTVGQPQHF.

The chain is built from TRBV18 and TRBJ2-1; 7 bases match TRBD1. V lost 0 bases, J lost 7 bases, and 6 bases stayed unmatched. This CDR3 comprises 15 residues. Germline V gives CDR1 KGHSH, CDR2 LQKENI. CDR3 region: CASSPPSTGWNEQFF. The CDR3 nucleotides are TGTGCCAGCTCACCACCGTCGACAGGGTGGAATGAGCAGTTCTTC.

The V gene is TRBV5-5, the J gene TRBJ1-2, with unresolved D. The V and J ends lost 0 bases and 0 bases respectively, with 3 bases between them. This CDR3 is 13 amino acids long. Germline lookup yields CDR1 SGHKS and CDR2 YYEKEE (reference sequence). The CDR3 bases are TGTGCCAGCAGCTTGGCCGCTAACTATGGCTACACCTTC. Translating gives CASSLAANYGYTF. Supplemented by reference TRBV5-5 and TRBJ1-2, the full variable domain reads DAGVTQSPTHLIKTRGQQVTLRCSPISGHKSVSWYQQVLGQGPQFIFQYYEKEERGRGNFPDRFSARQFPNYSSELNVNALLLGDSALYLCASSLAANYGYTFGSGTRLTVV.

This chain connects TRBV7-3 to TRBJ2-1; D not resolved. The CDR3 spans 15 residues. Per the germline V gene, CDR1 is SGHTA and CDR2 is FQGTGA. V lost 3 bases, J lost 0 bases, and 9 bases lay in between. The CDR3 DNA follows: TGTGCCAGCAGCTTCGACATTAGCTCCTACAATGAGCAGTTCTTC. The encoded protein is CASSFDISSYNEQFF.

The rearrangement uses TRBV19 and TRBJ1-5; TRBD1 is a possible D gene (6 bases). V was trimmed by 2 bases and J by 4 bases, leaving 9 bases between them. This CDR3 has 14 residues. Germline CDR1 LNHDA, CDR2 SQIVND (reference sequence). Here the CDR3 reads CASSIRDINQPQHF. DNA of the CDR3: TGTGCCAGTAGTATAAGGGACATTAATCAGCCCCAGCATTTT.

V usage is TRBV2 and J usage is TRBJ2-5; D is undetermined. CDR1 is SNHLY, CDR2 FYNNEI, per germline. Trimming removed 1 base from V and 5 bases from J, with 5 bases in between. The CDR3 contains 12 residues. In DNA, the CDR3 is TGTGCCAGCAGTGAAGGCGGCGAGACCCAGTACTTC. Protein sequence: CASSEGGETQYF.

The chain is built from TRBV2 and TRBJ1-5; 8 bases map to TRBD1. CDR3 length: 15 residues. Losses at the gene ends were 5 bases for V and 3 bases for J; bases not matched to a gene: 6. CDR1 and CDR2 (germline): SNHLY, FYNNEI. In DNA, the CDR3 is TGTGCCAGCAGTTCACAGGGGGGGTTCAATCAGCCCCAGCATTTT. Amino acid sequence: CASSSQGGFNQPQHF.

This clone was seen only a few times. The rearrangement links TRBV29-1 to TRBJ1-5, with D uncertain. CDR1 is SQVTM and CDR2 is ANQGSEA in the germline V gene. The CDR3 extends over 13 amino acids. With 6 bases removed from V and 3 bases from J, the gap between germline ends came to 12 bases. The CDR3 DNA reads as TGCAGCGTCCTCGTGGGCAACAATCAGCCCCAGCATTTT. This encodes CSVLVGNNQPQHF.

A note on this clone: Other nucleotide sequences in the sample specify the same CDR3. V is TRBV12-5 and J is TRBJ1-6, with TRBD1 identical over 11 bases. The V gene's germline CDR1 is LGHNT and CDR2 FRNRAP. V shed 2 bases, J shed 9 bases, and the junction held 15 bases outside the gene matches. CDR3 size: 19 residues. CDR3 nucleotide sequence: TGTGCTAGTGGTTTGATCCCTTGGGGCGGACAGGGGGCCCTTTCACCCCTCCACTTT. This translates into CASGLIPWGGQGALSPLHF.

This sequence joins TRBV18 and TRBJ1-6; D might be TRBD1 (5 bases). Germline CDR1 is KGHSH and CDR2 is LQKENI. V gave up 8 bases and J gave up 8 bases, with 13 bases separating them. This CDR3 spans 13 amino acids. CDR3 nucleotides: TGTGCCAGCCGCCGGGACGGTGATTCACCCCTCCACTTT. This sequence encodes CASRRDGDSPLHF.

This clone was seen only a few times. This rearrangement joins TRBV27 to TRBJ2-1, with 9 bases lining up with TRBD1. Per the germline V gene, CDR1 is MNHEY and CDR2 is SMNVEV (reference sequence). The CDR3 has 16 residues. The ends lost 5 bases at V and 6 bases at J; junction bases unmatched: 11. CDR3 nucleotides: TGTGCCAGCAGTCCCGCCACGGGACAGGGTCCCAATGAGCAGTTCTTC. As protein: CASSPATGQGPNEQFF.

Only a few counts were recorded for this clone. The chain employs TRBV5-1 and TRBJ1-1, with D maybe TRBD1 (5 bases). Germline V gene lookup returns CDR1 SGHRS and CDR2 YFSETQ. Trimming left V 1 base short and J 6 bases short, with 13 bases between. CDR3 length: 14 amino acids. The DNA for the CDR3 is TGCGCCAGCAGCTTGACCGTGGGGGGGGCTGAAGCTTTCTTT. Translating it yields CASSLTVGGAEAFF.

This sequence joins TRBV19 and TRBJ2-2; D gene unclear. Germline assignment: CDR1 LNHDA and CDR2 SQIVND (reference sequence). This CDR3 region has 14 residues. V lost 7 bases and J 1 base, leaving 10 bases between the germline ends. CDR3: CASTGRMNTGELFF. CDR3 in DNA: TGTGCCAGTACCGGACGGATGAACACCGGGGAGCTGTTTTTT. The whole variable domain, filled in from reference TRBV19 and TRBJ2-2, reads DGGITQSPKYLFRKEGQNVTLSCEQNLNHDAMYWYRQDPGQGLRLIYYSQIVNDFQKGDIAEGYSVSREKKESFPLTVTSAQKNPTAFYLCASTGRMNTGELFFGEGSRLTVL.

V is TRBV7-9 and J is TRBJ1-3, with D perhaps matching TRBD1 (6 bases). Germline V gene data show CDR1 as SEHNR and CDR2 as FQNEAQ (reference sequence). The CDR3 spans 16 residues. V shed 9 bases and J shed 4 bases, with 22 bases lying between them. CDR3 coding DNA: TGTGCCAGTAGCCCCTCCGGCAGGGGCTCGGGAAACACCATATATTTT. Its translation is CASSPSGRGSGNTIYF.